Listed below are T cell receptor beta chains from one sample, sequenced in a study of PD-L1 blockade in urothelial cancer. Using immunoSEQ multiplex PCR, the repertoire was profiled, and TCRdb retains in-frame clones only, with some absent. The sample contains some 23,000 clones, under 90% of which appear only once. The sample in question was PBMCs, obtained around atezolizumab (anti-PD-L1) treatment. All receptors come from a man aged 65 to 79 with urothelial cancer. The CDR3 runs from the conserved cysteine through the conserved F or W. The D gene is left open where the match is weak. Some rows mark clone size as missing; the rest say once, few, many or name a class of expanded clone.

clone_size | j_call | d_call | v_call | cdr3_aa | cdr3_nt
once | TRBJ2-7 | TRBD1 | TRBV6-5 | CASSQQGIHEQYF | TGTGCCAGCAGTCAACAGGGGATCCACGAGCAGTACTTC
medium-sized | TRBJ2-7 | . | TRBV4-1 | CASSQPTENHEQYF | TGCGCCAGCAGCCAACCGACAGAAAACCACGAGCAGTACTTC
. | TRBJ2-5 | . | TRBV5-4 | CASSLRLARYQETQYF | TGTGCCAGCAGCTTGAGGCTAGCGAGATACCAAGAGACCCAGTACTTC
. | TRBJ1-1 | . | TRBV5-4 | CASSFPITEAFF | TGTGCCAGCAGCTTCCCTATTACTGAAGCTTTCTTT
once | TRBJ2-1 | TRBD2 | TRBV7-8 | CASSLMTSGSNEQFF | TGTGCCAGCAGCTTAATGACTAGCGGAAGCAATGAGCAGTTCTTC
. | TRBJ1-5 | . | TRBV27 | CASSLKGGGQPQHF | TGTGCCAGCAGTTTAAAGGGGGGGGGTCAGCCCCAGCATTTT
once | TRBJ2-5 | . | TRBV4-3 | CASSRWGEQAGETQYF | TGCGCCAGCAGCCGTTGGGGGGAACAGGCGGGGGAGACCCAGTACTTC
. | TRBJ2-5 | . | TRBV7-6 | CASSLPSVETQYF | TGTGCCAGCAGCTTACCGAGCGTTGAGACCCAGTACTTC
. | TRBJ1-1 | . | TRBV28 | CASLLWGGPTAEAFF | TGTGCCAGCCTCTTATGGGGCGGACCAACGGCTGAAGCTTTCTTT
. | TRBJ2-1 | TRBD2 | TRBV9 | CASSVVAGRVEQFF | TGTGCCAGCAGCGTAGTAGCGGGACGGGTTGAGCAGTTCTTC
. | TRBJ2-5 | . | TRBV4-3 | CASSQERTTWGTQYF | TGCGCCAGCAGCCAAGAGAGGACAACCTGGGGGACCCAGTACTTC
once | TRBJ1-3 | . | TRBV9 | CASSVGGGLGNTIYF | TGTGCCAGCAGCGTAGGAGGGGGACTAGGAAACACCATATATTTT
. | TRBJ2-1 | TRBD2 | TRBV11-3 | CASSLSGASEGYNEQFF | TGTGCCAGCAGCTTAAGCGGGGCCTCCGAGGGCTACAATGAGCAGTTCTTC
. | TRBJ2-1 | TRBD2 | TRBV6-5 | CASSTRTSGSDEQFF | TGTGCCAGCAGTACGAGGACTAGCGGGAGTGATGAGCAGTTCTTC
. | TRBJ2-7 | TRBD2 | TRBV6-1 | CASSEDGGSSYEQYF | TGTGCCAGCAGTGAAGACGGCGGGAGCTCCTACGAGCAGTACTTC
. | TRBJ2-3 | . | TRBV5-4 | CASSAGTPRAATQYF | TGTGCCAGCAGCGCCGGGACTCCTAGGGCCGCTACGCAGTATTTT
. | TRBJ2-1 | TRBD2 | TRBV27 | CASSPTSGVYNEQFF | TGTGCCAGCAGCCCGACTAGCGGGGTCTACAATGAGCAGTTCTTC
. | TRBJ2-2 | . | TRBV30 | CAWSVLWNGELFF | TGTGCCTGGAGTGTACTATGGAACGGGGAGCTGTTTTTT
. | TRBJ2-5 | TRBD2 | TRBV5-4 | CASSPGGGQETQYF | TGTGCCAGCAGTCCCGGGGGGGGCCAAGAGACCCAGTACTTC
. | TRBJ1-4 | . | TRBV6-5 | CASRDSATNEKLFF | TGTGCCAGCAGAGACAGTGCAACTAATGAAAAACTGTTTTTT
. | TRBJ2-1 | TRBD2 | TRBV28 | CASNLLAGEGHEQFF | TGTGCCAGCAACCTCCTAGCGGGAGAGGGCCATGAGCAGTTCTTC
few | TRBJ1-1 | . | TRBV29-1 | CSVVRQSQGTEAFF | TGCAGCGTTGTTAGACAGTCACAAGGGACTGAAGCTTTCTTT